These T cell receptor beta chains were read from a single sample in a study of T cell repertoires in cytomegalovirus infection. No antigens are known for them. TCRdb redid the calling of the reads with MiXCR, one entry per CDR3 protein. In the table there are under 500,000 distinct CDR3 sequences, under 45% of which are singletons. This sample comprised cultured PBMCs, obtained from culture after CMV antigen stimulation. The receptor source for this set is a human donor in good health (CMV status not recorded). Some clones in this sample may be carry-over from other donors' samples. The conserved cysteine and the conserved F or W are not part of the CDR3 here. Clone size is shown for a subset of rows, as once, few, many or a class of expanded clone.

clone_size v_call cdr3_length cdr3_aa
few TRBV19 17 ASSIWTSGSTISYNEQF
. TRBV20-1 12 SAFQRGPYNEQF
. TRBV7-2 14 ASSLVGGGIVYEQY
few TRBV9 13 ASSVGDRAYNEQF
. TRBV7-2 12 ASSLGPQTYEQY
once TRBV27 14 ASSYGTPGQPYEQY
. TRBV5-1 14 ASSLDGEPSYNEQF
. TRBV12-3/TRBV12-4 12 ASSRSVTYNEQF
. TRBV7-6 11 ASSPQGDTEAF
. TRBV7-1 12 ASSSLDLTDTQY
. TRBV7-6 11 ASSLSRESEAF
few TRBV24-1 12 ATSDPGRADGYT
. TRBV6-2/TRBV6-3 10 ASKKGLYTQY
. TRBV7-8 13 ASSPSRRGDYGYT
. TRBV12-5 13 ASGLSRLGNTEAF
. TRBV18 13 ASSPGGILYNEQF
. TRBV6-2/TRBV6-3 16 ASSYNDRGRVPTDTQY
. TRBV23-1 15 ASSQSSRDRDYNEQF
many TRBV7-2 14 ASSPGAGQGSYEQY
. TRBV28 14 ASSLPLAGVSDTQY
. TRBV20-1 10 SARDQTTEQY
. TRBV7-6 15 ASSILGGTFDNNEQF